These 16 T cell receptor beta chains originate from one sample sequenced in a study of beta chain features in type 1 diabetes. Points from the study as a whole: Across all four CD4+ subsets, people with type 1 diabetes showed modestly shorter TCRB CDR3s.

The sequenced template was cDNA made from the entire isolated RNA. The data were produced by immunoSEQ multiplex PCR, yet TCRdb's version contains in-frame clones alone and is incomplete. The repertoire includes approximately 41,000 clones, approximately 60% of them detected once, and 1.5% to 2% sits in the top ten. The antigens for these receptors are not known. The sequencing input was Tregs from blood. The origin of the receptors is a man younger than 40 with type 1 diabetes. Some clones in this sample may be carry-over from other donors' samples.

The chain recombines TRBV5-6 with TRBJ1-1; no reliable D call. V was shortened by 2 bases and J by 1 base, with 3 bases between the two germline ends. In germline, CDR1 is SGHDT, CDR2 YYEEEE. The CDR3 is 12 amino acids. The CDR3 region has the DNA TGTGCCAGCAGCTTAGCGAACACTGAAGCTTTCTTT. The encoded protein is CASSLANTEAFF.

This clone showed up just once. The V and J genes are TRBV20-1 and TRBJ2-7; D gene uncertain. CDR1 DFQATT and CDR2 SNEGSKA come from the germline V gene (reference sequence). This CDR3 spans 11 amino acids. Trimming pared 5 bases from V and 3 bases from J, leaving 8 bases between. CDR3 coding DNA: TGCAGTGCTGGTCAGGACTACGAGCAGTACTTC. This translates into CSAGQDYEQYF.

This clone appeared a single time. This chain links TRBV9 with TRBJ2-3; the D gene is possibly TRBD1 (6 bases). The V end was cut by 0 bases, the J end by 6 bases, with 17 bases between. The CDR3 length is 16 residues. Germline assignment: CDR1 SGDLS and CDR2 YYNGEE. In DNA form, the CDR3 reads TGTGCCAGCAGCGTAGGAGGGTGGGGGCGTCGGGATACGCAGTATTTT. This encodes CASSVGGWGRRDTQYF.

The J gene is TRBJ1-6, the V gene TRBV9; no firm D call. The V end lost 4 bases, the J end lost 7 bases, and 12 bases lay between the germline ends. CDR3 length: 14 amino acids. Germline loops: CDR1 SGDLS, CDR2 YYNGEE. The CDR3 coding sequence is TGTGCCAGCAGCCCCGGACTGAACAATTCACCCCTCCACTTT. Translating gives CASSPGLNNSPLHF.

This clone was observed a handful of times. The chain recombines TRBV7-9 with TRBJ2-7; 8 positions match TRBD2. Trimming took 5 bases from V and 3 from J; bases not matched to a gene: 6. The CDR3 has 14 amino acids. Per the germline V gene, CDR1 is SEHNR and CDR2 is FQNEAQ (reference sequence). This chain's CDR3 is CASSLTGRDYEQYF. The CDR3 nucleotides read TGTGCCAGCAGCCTGACCGGGAGGGACTACGAGCAGTACTTC.

This chain connects TRBV2 to TRBJ2-6; TRBD1 might be the D (5 bases). The germline V gene has CDR1 SNHLY and CDR2 FYNNEI. The CDR3 is made up of 15 amino acids. V lost 3 bases, J lost 4 bases, and 10 bases lay in between. CDR3 sequence (DNA): TGTGCCAGCAGTGAGGGGCTTATAGGGGCCAACGTCCTGACTTTC. Translation gives CASSEGLIGANVLTF.

The sample holds a few counts of this clone. The chain joins TRBV6-5 to TRBJ1-1, with 7 positions matching TRBD1. Germline values: CDR1 MNHEY, CDR2 SVGAGI. Losses at the gene ends were 7 bases for V and 4 bases for J; bases not matched to a gene: 9. The CDR3 consists of 14 residues. Here the CDR3 reads CASTWRQGRTEAFF. The CDR3 DNA reads TGTGCCAGCACTTGGAGACAGGGTCGCACTGAAGCTTTCTTT.

This clone was seen a few times. The chain carries TRBV29-1 and TRBJ2-7, with TRBD1 matching over 8 bases. The CDR3 has 15 residues. Unmatched junction bases numbered 15, after V lost 4 bases and J lost 7 bases. Germline V gene sequence: CDR1 SQVTM, CDR2 ANQGSEA. CDR3 coding DNA: TGCAGCGTTGTGGTGTCCCAGGGGGCTTGGCGGGAGCAGTACTTC. This sequence encodes CSVVVSQGAWREQYF.

The CDR3 nucleotides read TGTGCCAGCAGCCGACTAGCGGGGGCAAACAATGAGCAGTTCTTC. Its translation: CASSRLAGANNEQFF. V is TRBV7-2 and J is TRBJ2-1, with 12 bases identical to TRBD2. Germline loops: CDR1 SGHTA, CDR2 FQGNSA. V lost 5 bases to trimming and J lost 5 bases; unmatched junction nucleotides: 4. This CDR3 region has 15 residues.

The chain recombines TRBV6-5 with TRBJ2-2, with a possible D match to TRBD2 (6 bases). V was clipped by 5 bases and J by 6 bases, with 16 bases between them. The germline V gene has CDR1 MNHEY and CDR2 SVGAGI. The CDR3 runs 15 residues. The CDR3 loop is CASSLVATGAGELFF. The CDR3 coding sequence is TGTGCCAGCAGTCTAGTCGCAACGGGGGCCGGGGAGCTGTTTTTT.

The chain joins TRBV7-2 to TRBJ2-1; 11 bases line up with TRBD2. The length of the CDR3 is 19 residues. The V gene's germline CDR1 is SGHTA and CDR2 FQGNSA. Trimming took 5 bases from V and 4 from J; bases not matched to a gene: 16. CDR3 loop: CASSPHLTSGATLYNEQFF. The CDR3 coding sequence is TGTGCCAGCAGCCCCCACCTGACTAGCGGGGCGACCCTTTACAATGAGCAGTTCTTC.

This chain joins TRBV5-1 and TRBJ2-5; 7 bases line up with TRBD2. Trimming cost V 2 bases and J 5 bases; bases outside gene matches: 15. Germline CDR1 SGHRS, CDR2 YFSETQ. The CDR3 loop spans 17 amino acids. CDR3 amino acids: CASSFGSSGAPRETQYF. CDR3 nucleotides: TGCGCCAGCAGCTTTGGGTCGAGCGGGGCACCGAGGGAGACCCAGTACTTC.

The J gene is TRBJ2-7, the V gene TRBV5-1; TRBD2 matches at 7 bases. CDR3 length equals 14 residues. V lost 1 base and J lost 3; bases outside the gene matches: 4. Germline CDR1 is SGHRS and CDR2 is YFSETQ. CDR3 bases: TGCGCCAGCAGCTTGACTAGCGACGGCTACGAGCAGTACTTC. Translating it yields CASSLTSDGYEQYF.

J is TRBJ2-5 and V is TRBV6-5; 7 bases align to TRBD1. The DNA matches TRBJ2-7 better at its end, which makes the J call doubtful. This CDR3 is built from 14 residues. The V gene's germline CDR1 is MNHEY and CDR2 SVGAGI. The CDR3 nucleotides read TGTGCCAGCAACGGACAGGAAGACTCCTACGAGCAGTACTTC. It yields the protein CASNGQEDSYEQYF.

The gene calls are TRBV10-3 and TRBJ1-2; D gene unclear. The germline V gene has CDR1 ENHRY and CDR2 SYGVKD. V was pared by 3 bases and J by 8 bases, with 10 bases between. The CDR3 runs 12 residues. The CDR3 region is CAISEIVQGYTF. The CDR3 DNA reads as TGTGCCATCAGTGAAATAGTACAGGGCTACACCTTC.

The J gene is TRBJ2-3, the V gene TRBV15, with a possible D match to TRBD2 (7 bases). Germline values: CDR1 LNHNV, CDR2 YYDKDF (reference sequence). V lost 8 bases and J lost 5, with 17 bases in between. The CDR3 runs 14 residues. CDR3 region: CATAEGGAIDTQYF. The DNA of the CDR3 is TGTGCCACCGCGGAGGGGGGGGCTATAGATACGCAGTATTTT.